This T cell receptor (beta chain) was recorded in a study of cytotoxic CD8 clonotypes in ibrutinib-treated CLL. Study-wide background: Among responders, approximately 24 were partial and 2 complete; after median around 68 months, roughly 15 stayed remitted and 12 progressed.

Regarding this clone: The antigen is undetermined. Different DNA sequences within this sample yield the same CDR3.

Genomic DNA (about 2 micrograms) was obtained from cryopreserved PBMCs for construction of TCR beta libraries. The data were produced by immunoSEQ multiplex PCR, yet TCRdb's version contains in-frame clones alone and is incomplete. The sample lists about 85,000 clones; around 79% were seen once. General observations from the study: In sustained-remission versus progressing patients, sampling times differed. Starting clonality was above that of age-matched healthy donors and tracked circulating CD8+ T-cell counts.

The CDR3 is 17 residues long. J gave up 0 bases and V 8 bases, and 14 bases lay outside the gene matches. The V gene's germline CDR1 is SGDLS and CDR2 YYNGEE. This sample comprised PBMCs, obtained after 12 months of ibrutinib treatment. The V and J genes are TRBV9 and TRBJ2-1; 7 nucleotides align to TRBD2. The receptor was isolated from a human donor with chronic lymphocytic leukemia. This chain's CDR3 is CASSPSHGGNSYNEQFF. The DNA for the CDR3 is TGTGCCAGTAGCCCATCACACGGGGGGAACTCCTACAATGAGCAGTTCTTC.